The text below deals with one T cell receptor (beta chain). TCRdb re-analysed the 5' RACE reads in MiXCR, keeping a single row per CDR3 protein. The sample yields roughly 380,000 distinct CDR3 sequences, around 28% seen once. This sample is part of a study of T-cell memory formation after mild COVID-19. This CDR3 has 15 residues. Trimming removed 1 base from V and 3 bases from J; junction bases left unmatched: 3. Germline CDR1 SGHNT, CDR2 YENEEA. Sequenced: PBMCs or a T cell subset sorted from them (not recorded which). The sequence was collected from an adult woman who had mild COVID-19 (a few samples of this study predate the infection). Cell type and time point are not known. The chain is built from TRBV11-3 and TRBJ2-3; 8 nucleotides align to TRBD2. CDR3 DNA sequence: TGTGCCAGCAGCTTAGGCCGGGAGGGGACAGATACGCAGTATTTT. Protein product: CASSLGREGTDTQYF.